This T cell receptor beta chain was recovered during a study of read filtering for tumor transcriptome and immune sequencing. The library was built from around 400 ng RNA with molecular barcoded adaptors for alpha/delta and beta/gamma chains. TCRdb re-called the reads through MiXCR, storing one row per CDR3 protein. The sample yields around 130,000 distinct CDR3 sequences, roughly 13% seen once. The CDR3 runs to 16 residues. V was trimmed by 2 bases and J by 4 bases, leaving 17 bases between them. CDR1 MGHDK and CDR2 SYGVNS come from the germline V gene. The sample taken for sequencing was a population of CD138-negative cells sorted from bone marrow. This receptor was taken from a donor over 35 with multiple myeloma. The V and J genes are TRBV25-1 and TRBJ1-2; D unresolved. The CDR3 here is CASSEQPPGAGYGYTF. The CDR3 nucleotides read TGTGCCAGCAGTGAACAGCCACCCGGTGCGGGCTATGGCTACACCTTC.